The clone carrying this TCR beta chain has ten or more counts. Antigen unknown. The CDR3 runs 13 residues. Germline values: CDR1 DFQATT, CDR2 SNEGSKA (reference sequence). Trimming at V came to 2 bases and at J to 11 bases, leaving 9 bases not matched to a gene. The record originates from a study of Graves' ophthalmopathy and Graves' hyperthyroidism. Findings and caveats of the study: Detected in blood as well were most expanded thyroid clonotypes with frequency above 0.001.

RNA transcripts served as template for amplifying TCR beta CDR3 sequences. First-round RT-PCR used HTBI primers; second-round multiplex PCR followed. Each CDR3 protein is one row after TCRdb ran MiXCR on the multiplex PCR reads. The table records 300,000 to 400,000 distinct CDR3 sequences, 17% of them present only once. The origin of this receptor is an adult woman with stable Graves' hyperthyroidism. The specimen sequenced was peripheral blood. The J gene is TRBJ1-5, the V gene TRBV20-1; TRBD1 matches at 7 bases. In nucleotides, the CDR3 is TGCAGTGCTAGAAATACAGGGGATGGGACCCAGCATTTT. This sequence encodes CSARNTGDGTQHF.